One T cell receptor (beta chain) is described in this entry. The target antigen is unknown. The treatment: roughly 18 received Ad26.COV2.S at low or high dose, single or two shots; roughly five received placebo; per-sample allocation not given. The investigators took samples on day 63 after the first vaccine or placebo injection. The CDR3 runs to 13 residues. V gave up 5 bases and J gave up 7 bases, with 12 bases separating them. Looked up from germline, CDR1 is SEHNR and CDR2 is FQNEAQ (reference sequence). This sample is drawn from a study of Ad26.COV2.S vaccination and SARS-CoV-2 variants. For the study at large: Intramuscular Ad26.COV2.S doses were given once or twice, 56 days apart.

Study-wide findings and caveats: Post-vaccination breadth of spike-specific CD8+ and CD4+ T cell responses was reportedly substantial.

Generated by immunoSEQ multiplex PCR, the TCRdb table keeps only in-frame clones and is missing some. The profile shows under 250,000 clones, around 90% of them singletons. Sequenced material: peripheral blood, taken in a trial of Ad26.COV2.S vaccine versus placebo. The chain recombines TRBV7-9 with TRBJ1-3; D is perhaps TRBD1 (6 bases). This receptor was identified in a person aged 18-65 years who received the Ad26.COV2.S COVID-19 vaccine or a placebo. The CDR3 region has the DNA TGTGCCAGCAGCGCGGCGGGGGGCAACACCATATATTTT. Its protein is CASSAAGGNTIYF.